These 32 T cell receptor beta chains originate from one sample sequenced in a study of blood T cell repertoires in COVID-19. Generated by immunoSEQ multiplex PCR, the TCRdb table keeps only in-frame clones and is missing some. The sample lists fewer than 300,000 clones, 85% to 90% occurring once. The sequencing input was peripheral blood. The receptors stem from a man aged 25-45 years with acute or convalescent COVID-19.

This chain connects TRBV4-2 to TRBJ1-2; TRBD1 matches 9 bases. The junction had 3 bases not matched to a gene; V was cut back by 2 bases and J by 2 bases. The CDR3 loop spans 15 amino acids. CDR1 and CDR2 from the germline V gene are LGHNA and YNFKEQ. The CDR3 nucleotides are TGTGCCAGCAGCCAACTTACAGGGGGCAACTATGGCTACACCTTC. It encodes CASSQLTGGNYGYTF.

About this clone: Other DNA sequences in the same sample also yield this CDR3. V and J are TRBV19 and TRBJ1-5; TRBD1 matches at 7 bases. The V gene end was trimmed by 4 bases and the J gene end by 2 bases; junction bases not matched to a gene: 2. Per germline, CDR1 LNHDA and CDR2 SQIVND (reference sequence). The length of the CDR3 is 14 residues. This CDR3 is CASSTGTGNQPQHF. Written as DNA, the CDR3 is TGTGCCAGTAGTACCGGGACAGGCAATCAGCCCCAGCATTTT.

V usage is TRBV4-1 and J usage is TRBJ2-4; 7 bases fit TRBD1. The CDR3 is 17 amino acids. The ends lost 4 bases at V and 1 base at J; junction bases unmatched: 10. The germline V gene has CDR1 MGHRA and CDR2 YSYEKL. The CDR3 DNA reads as TGCGCCAGCAGCCGAGGCGAGGGGGCTGTGGCCAAAAACATTCAGTACTTC. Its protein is CASSRGEGAVAKNIQYF.

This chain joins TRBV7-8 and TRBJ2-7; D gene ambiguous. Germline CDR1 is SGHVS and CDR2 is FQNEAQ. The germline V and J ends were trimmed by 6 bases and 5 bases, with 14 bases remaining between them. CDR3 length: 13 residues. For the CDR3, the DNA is TGTGCCAGCAGGCCCTCCGTCAGCGACGAGCAGTACTTC. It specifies CASRPSVSDEQYF.

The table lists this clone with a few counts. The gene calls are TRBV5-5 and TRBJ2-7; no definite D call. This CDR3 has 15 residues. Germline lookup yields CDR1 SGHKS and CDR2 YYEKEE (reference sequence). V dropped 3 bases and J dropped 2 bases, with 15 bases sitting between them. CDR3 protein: CASSSLSRWPYEQYF. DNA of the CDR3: TGTGCCAGCAGCTCACTCTCTAGGTGGCCCTACGAGCAGTACTTC.

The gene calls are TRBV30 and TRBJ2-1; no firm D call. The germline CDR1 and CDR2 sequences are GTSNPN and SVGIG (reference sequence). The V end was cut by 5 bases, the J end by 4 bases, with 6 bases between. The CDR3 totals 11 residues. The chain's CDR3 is CAWYYYNEQFF. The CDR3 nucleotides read TGTGCCTGGTACTATTACAATGAGCAGTTCTTC. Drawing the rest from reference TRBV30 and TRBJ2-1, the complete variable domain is SQTIHQWPATLVQPVGSPLSLECTVEGTSNPNLYWYRQAAGRGLQLLFYSVGIGQISSEVPQNLSASRPQDRQFILSSKKLLLSDSGFYLCAWYYYNEQFFGPGTRLTVL.

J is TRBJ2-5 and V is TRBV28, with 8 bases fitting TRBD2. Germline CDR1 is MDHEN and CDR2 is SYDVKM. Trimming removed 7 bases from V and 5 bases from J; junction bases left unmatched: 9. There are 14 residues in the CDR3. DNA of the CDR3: TGTGCCAGCACTGGCGGGAGGCCATGGGAGACCCAGTACTTC. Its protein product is CASTGGRPWETQYF. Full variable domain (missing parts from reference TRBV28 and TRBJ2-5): DVKVTQSSRYLVKRTGEKVFLECVQDMDHENMFWYRQDPGLGLRLIYFSYDVKMKEKGDIPEGYSVSREKKERFSLILESASTNQTSMYLCASTGGRPWETQYFGPGTRLLVL.

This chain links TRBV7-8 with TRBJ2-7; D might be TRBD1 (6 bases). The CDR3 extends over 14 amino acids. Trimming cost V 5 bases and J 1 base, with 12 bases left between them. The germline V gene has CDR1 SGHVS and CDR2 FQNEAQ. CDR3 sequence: CASSRTQGSYEQYF. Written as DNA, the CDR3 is TGTGCCAGCAGCCGGACACAGGGTTCCTACGAGCAGTACTTC.

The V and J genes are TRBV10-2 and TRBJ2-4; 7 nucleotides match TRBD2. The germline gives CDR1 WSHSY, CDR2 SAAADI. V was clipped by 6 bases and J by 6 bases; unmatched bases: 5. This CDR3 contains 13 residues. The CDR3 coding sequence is TGCGCCAGCAGGGGGGGAGGGATAAACATTCAGTACTTC. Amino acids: CASRGGGINIQYF.

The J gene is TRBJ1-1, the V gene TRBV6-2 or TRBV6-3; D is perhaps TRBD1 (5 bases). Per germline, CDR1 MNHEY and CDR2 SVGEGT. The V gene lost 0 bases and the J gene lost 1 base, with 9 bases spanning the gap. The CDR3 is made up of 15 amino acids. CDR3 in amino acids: CASSYSGGRNTEAFF. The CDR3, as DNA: TGTGCCAGCAGTTACTCGGGGGGAAGGAACACTGAAGCTTTCTTT.

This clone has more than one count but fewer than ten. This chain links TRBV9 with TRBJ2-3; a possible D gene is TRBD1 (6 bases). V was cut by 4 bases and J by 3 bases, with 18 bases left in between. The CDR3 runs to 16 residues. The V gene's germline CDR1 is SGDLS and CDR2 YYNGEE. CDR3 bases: TGTGCCAGCAGCACAAGCACAGGGCGACGAACAGATACGCAGTATTTT. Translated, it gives CASSTSTGRRTDTQYF. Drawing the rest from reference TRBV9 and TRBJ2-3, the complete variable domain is DSGVTQTPKHLITATGQRVTLRCSPRSGDLSVYWYQQSLDQGLQFLIQYYNGEERAKGNILERFSAQQFPDLHSELNLSSLELGDSALYFCASSTSTGRRTDTQYFGPGTRLTVL.

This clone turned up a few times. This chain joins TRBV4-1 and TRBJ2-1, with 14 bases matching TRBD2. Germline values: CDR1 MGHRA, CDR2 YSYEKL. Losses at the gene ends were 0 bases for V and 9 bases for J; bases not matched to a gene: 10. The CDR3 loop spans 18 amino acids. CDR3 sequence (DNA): TGCGCCAGCAGCCAAGAATTAGGACTAGCGGGAGGTTTCATTGAGCAGTTCTTC. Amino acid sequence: CASSQELGLAGGFIEQFF.

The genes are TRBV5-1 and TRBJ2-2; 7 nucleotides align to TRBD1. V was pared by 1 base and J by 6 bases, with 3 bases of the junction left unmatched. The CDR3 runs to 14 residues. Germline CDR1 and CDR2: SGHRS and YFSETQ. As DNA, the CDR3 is TGCGCCAGCAGCTTGCAGGGGGAGTCCGGGGAGCTGTTTTTT. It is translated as CASSLQGESGELFF.

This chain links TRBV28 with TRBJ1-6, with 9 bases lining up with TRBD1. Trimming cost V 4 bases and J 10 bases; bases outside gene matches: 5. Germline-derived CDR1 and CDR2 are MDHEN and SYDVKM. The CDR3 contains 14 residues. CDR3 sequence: CASSSQGAISPLHF. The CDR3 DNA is TGTGCCAGCAGTTCACAGGGGGCCATCTCACCCCTCCACTTT.

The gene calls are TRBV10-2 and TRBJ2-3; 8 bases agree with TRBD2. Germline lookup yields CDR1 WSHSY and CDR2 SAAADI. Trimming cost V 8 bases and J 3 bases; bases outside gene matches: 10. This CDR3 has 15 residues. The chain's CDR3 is CASQREWGMTDTQYF. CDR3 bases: TGCGCCAGCCAGCGGGAGTGGGGTATGACAGATACGCAGTATTTT.

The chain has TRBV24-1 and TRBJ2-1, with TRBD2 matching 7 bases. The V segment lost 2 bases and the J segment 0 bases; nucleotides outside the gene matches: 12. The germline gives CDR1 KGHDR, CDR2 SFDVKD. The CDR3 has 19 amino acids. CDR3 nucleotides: TGTGCCACCAGTGATTCCTGGCTAGCGGAGGGGAGCTCCTACAATGAGCAGTTCTTC. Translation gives CATSDSWLAEGSSYNEQFF.

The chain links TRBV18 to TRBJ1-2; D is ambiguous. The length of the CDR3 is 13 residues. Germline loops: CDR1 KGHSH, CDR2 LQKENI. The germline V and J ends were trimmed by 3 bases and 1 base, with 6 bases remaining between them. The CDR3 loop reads CASSPQDNYGYTF. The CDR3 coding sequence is TGTGCCAGCTCACCTCAGGATAACTATGGCTACACCTTC.

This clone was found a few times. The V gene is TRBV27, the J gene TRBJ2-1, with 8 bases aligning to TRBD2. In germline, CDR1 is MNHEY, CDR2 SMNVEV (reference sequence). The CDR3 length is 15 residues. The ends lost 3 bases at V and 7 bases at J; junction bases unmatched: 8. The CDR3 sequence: CASSFPSGRGNEQFF. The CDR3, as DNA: TGTGCCAGCAGTTTTCCTAGCGGGCGAGGGAATGAGCAGTTCTTC.

This chain's CDR3 is CASSWPPGAYNSPLHF. The CDR3 DNA sequence: TGTGCCAGCAGCTGGCCCCCCGGGGCCTATAATTCACCCCTCCACTTT. The chain has TRBV11-2 and TRBJ1-6; the D is unclear. Germline V lookup: CDR1 SGHAT, CDR2 FQNNGV. This CDR3 comprises 16 residues. V lost 4 bases and J 2 bases, leaving 12 bases between the germline ends.

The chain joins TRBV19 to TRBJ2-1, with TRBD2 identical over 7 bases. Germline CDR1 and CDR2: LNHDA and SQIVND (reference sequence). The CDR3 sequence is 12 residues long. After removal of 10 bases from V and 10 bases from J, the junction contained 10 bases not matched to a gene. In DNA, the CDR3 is TGTGCCACGGGGGGTCTTCTATACGAGCAGTTCTTC. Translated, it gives CATGGLLYEQFF.

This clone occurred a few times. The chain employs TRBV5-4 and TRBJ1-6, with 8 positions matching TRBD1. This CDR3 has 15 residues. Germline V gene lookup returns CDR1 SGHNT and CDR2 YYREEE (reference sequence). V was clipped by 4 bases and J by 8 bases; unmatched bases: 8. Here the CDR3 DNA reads TGTGCCAGCAGCCCCGGACAGGGTTCTCATTCACCCCTCCACTTT. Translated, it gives CASSPGQGSHSPLHF.

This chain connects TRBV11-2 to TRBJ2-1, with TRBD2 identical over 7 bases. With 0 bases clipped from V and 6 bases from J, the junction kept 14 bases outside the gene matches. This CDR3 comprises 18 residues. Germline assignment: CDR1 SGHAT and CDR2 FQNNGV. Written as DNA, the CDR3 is TGTGCCAGCAGCTTAGAGCCCCGGGGAGGGTGGGGTGGCAATGAGCAGTTCTTC. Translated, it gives CASSLEPRGGWGGNEQFF.

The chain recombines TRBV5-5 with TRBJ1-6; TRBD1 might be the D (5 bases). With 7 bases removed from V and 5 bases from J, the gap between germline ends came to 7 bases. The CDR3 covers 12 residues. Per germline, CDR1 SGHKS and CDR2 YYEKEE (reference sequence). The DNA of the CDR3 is TGTGCCAGCGGGGCAAATAATTCACCCCTCCACTTT. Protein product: CASGANNSPLHF.

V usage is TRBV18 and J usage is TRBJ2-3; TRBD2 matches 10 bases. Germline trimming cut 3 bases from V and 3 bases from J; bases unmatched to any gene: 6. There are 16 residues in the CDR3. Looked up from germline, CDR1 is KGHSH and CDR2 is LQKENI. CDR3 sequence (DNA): TGTGCCAGCTCACCCCGAGCGGGGGGGCCAACAGATACGCAGTATTTT. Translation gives CASSPRAGGPTDTQYF.

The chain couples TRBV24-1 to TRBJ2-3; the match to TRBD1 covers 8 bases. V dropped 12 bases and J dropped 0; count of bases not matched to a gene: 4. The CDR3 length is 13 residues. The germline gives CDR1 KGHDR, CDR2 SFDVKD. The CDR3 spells CASQGVSTDTQYF. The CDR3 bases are TGTGCCTCACAGGGGGTTAGCACAGATACGCAGTATTTT.

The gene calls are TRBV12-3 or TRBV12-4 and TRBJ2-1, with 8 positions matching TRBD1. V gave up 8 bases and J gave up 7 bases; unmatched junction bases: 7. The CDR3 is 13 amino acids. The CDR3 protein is CASHRGSLNEQFF. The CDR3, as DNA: TGTGCCAGCCACAGGGGGTCTCTAAATGAGCAGTTCTTC.

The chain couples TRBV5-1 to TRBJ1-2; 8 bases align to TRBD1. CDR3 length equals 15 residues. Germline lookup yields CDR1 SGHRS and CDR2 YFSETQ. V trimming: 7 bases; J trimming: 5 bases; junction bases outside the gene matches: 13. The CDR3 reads CASRHNRGETYGYTF. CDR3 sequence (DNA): TGCGCCAGCCGTCACAACAGGGGGGAGACTTATGGCTACACCTTC. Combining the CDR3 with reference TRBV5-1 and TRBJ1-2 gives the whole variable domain KAGVTQTPRYLIKTRGQQVTLSCSPISGHRSVSWYQQTPGQGLQFLFEYFSETQRNKGNFPGRFSGRQFSNSRSEMNVSTLELGDSALYLCASRHNRGETYGYTFGSGTRLTVV.

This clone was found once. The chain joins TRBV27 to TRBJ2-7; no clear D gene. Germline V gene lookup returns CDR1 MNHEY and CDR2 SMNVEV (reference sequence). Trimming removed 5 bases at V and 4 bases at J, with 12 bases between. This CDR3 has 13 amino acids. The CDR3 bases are TGTGCCAGCAGTCCCTACCCTTCGTACGAGCAGTACTTC. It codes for CASSPYPSYEQYF.

The CDR3 region is CATGPTGENQPQHF. The DNA for the CDR3 is TGTGCCACCGGCCCGACAGGTGAGAATCAGCCCCAGCATTTT. The chain carries TRBV24-1 and TRBJ1-5, with D possibly TRBD1 on 6 matching bases. V lost 9 bases to trimming and J lost 4 bases, with 15 bases between them. Germline loops: CDR1 KGHDR, CDR2 SFDVKD. The CDR3 is made up of 14 amino acids.

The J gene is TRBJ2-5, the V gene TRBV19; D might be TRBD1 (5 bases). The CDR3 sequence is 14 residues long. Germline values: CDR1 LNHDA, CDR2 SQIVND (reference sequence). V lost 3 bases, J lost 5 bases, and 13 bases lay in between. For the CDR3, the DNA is TGTGCCAGTAGTATGACAGCCACGAGGGAGACCCAGTACTTC. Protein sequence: CASSMTATRETQYF.

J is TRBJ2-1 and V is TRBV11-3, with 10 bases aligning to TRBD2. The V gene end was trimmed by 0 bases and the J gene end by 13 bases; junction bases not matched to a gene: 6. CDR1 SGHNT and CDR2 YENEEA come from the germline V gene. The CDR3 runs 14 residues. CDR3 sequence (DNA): TGTGCCAGCAGCTTAGATCCTGAGCGGGAGGGCCAGTTCTTC. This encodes CASSLDPEREGQFF.

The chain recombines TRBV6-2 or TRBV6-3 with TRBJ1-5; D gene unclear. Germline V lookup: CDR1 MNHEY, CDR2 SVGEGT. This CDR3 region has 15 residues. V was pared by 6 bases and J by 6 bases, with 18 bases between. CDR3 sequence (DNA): TGTGCCAGCAGCCCAGGTCAAGATCTAGGTCAGCCCCAGCATTTT. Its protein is CASSPGQDLGQPQHF.